This T cell receptor (beta chain) derives from a study of T cells in Graves' hyperthyroidism and ophthalmopathy. RNA transcripts served as the template for amplifying TCR beta CDR3 regions. The HTBI primer set was used in a first-round RT-PCR of the TCR CDR3. TCRdb recomputed calls from the multiplex PCR reads with MiXCR, one row per CDR3 protein. The data show 480,000 or so distinct CDR3 sequences, approximately 14% seen once. This clonotype was seen more than once but under ten times. Trimming cost V 6 bases and J 6 bases, with 11 bases left between them. Germline CDR1 LNHDA, CDR2 SQIVND (reference sequence). CDR3 size: 13 residues. Absent ophthalmopathy progression within 18 months defined stable Graves' hyperthyroidism.

The receptor's source is a woman between 18 and 29 years old with Graves' hyperthyroidism. The sample taken for sequencing was blood. This chain connects TRBV19 to TRBJ2-2; TRBD1 is a possible D gene (5 bases). This CDR3 is CASSVGASGELFF. CDR3 in DNA: TGTGCCAGTAGCGTAGGGGCGTCCGGGGAGCTGTTTTTT.